This TCR beta chain was sequenced during a study of Graves' ophthalmopathy and Graves' hyperthyroidism. General observations from the study: A classifier, a 13-signature model, separated ophthalmopathy from stable hyperthyroidism with around 88% sensitivity and 75% to 82% specificity. Clonotypes were expanded in thyroid at above 0.001 frequency, and most also appeared in blood.

Trimming removed 10 bases from V and 5 bases from J; junction bases left unmatched: 8. This CDR3 comprises 13 residues. Germline lookup yields CDR1 SGHDT and CDR2 YYEEEE. Comment on this clonotype: Its specificity is not known.

CDR3 regions of TCR beta were amplified from RNA transcripts. The first round was an RT-PCR with HTBI primers, and the second round was a multiplex PCR. TCRdb re-called the multiplex PCR reads with MiXCR, one entry per CDR3 protein. The repertoire holds 300,000 to 400,000 distinct CDR3 sequences, with 17% as singletons. The source is an adult man with Graves' ophthalmopathy. The sample taken for sequencing was peripheral blood. V usage is TRBV5-6 and J usage is TRBJ2-3, with 9 nucleotides matching TRBD1. The DNA of the CDR3 is TGTGCCGCCCAAGGGACAGGGCAAGATACGCAGTATTTT. Its protein is CAAQGTGQDTQYF.